This record covers a single T cell receptor beta chain. The antigen is unknown. Other DNA variants within this sample encode the same CDR3. These data are taken from a study of cytomegalovirus exposure and HLA in healthy donors. The wider study: Of approximately 400 genotyped donors, about 81% clustered with self-reported Caucasian donors. Findings of the study overall: There were a few CMV-associated chains whose specificity for CMV antigens was confirmed in vitro. Analyses of presence and absence presupposed an approximately uniform sequencing depth across donors.

PCR employed 60 Vbeta and 13 Jbeta primers. Profiling relied on immunoSEQ multiplex PCR, and the TCRdb table lists in-frame clones only, not all of them. Reported are around 70,000 clones; the ten largest clones contain roughly 5%. Germline loops: CDR1 ENHRY, CDR2 SYGVKD. Germline trimming cut 9 bases from V and 5 bases from J; bases unmatched to any gene: 5. This CDR3 region has 13 residues. The chain recombines TRBV10-3 with TRBJ1-1, with 11 bases lining up with TRBD1. The TCR was taken from a man between 35 and 55 years old in good health and CMV-seronegative. Source material: PBMCs. CDR3 bases: TGTGCCATTATGGGGACAGGGGGAACTGAAGCTTTCTTT. Protein sequence: CAIMGTGGTEAFF.